This is a list of T cell receptor beta chains from one sample in a study of TIL therapy for anti-PD-1-resistant metastatic lung cancer. Produced via immunoSEQ multiplex PCR; TCRdb's table is partial and in-frame only. This table has tens of thousands of clones, about two thirds appearing once. The material sequenced was blood, taken at baseline. Source of these receptors: a person aged 25 to 80 with non-small cell lung cancer. The CDR3 runs from the conserved cysteine through the conserved F or W. The D gene is left open where the match is weak. A row's size may be missing; if present it is once, few, many or a size class.

size | D | J | V | DNA | CDR3
few | . | TRBJ2-3 | TRBV7-6 | TGTGCCAGCAGCCGCAACTCGGCAGATACGCAGTATTTT | CASSRNSADTQYF
. | . | TRBJ2-4 | TRBV6-1 | TGTGCCAGCAGTGAAATTGGTGACCCAGGAAACATTCAGTACTTC | CASSEIGDPGNIQYF
. | TRBD1 | TRBJ2-6 | TRBV11-1 | TGTGCCAGCAGCTATCGACAGGGCGCTGGGGCCAACGTCCTGACTTTC | CASSYRQGAGANVLTF
. | TRBD1 | TRBJ1-6 | TRBV30 | TGTGCCTGGAGCCGGACAGGATGGAATAATTCACCCCTCCACTTT | CAWSRTGWNNSPLHF
. | TRBD1 | TRBJ1-5 | TRBV19 | TGTGCCAGTAGTATCCAGGGGGCGGATTATAGCAATCAGCCCCAGCATTTT | CASSIQGADYSNQPQHF
. | . | TRBJ1-2 | TRBV28 | TGTGCCAGCAGTTTTTTACAGCCTACCGACAGCTATGGCTACACCTTC | CASSFLQPTDSYGYTF
. | . | TRBJ1-1 | TRBV19 | TGTGCCAGTAGTTTATTGTCAAGGGCAGGGTTTATGAACACTGAAGCTTTCTTT | CASSLLSRAGFMNTEAFF
. | . | TRBJ1-2 | TRBV7-9 | TGTGCCAGCAGCTTAGCACAGGGCCATGGCTACACCTTC | CASSLAQGHGYTF
. | . | TRBJ2-7 | TRBV7-9 | TGTGCCAGCACCATTCGGGACACGTCCTACGAGCAGTACTTC | CASTIRDTSYEQYF
few | TRBD1 | TRBJ1-5 | TRBV5-8 | TGTGCCAGCAGCCCCTGTTGGGACAGGGGTGATCAGCCCCAGCATTTT | CASSPCWDRGDQPQHF